The entry that follows covers one TCR beta chain sequence. The data were taken from a study of blood T cell repertoires in COVID-19. Looking at the study overall: PBMCs, B-cell-depleted T cells, or T cells were the source of the cDNA or gDNA that made up the material.

Assay: immunoSEQ multiplex PCR; the TCRdb copy retains only in-frame clones and omits some. The table records roughly 300,000 clones, 92% of them present only once. The germline V gene encodes CDR1 MNHEY and CDR2 SMNVEV (reference sequence). The V gene lost 0 bases and the J gene lost 1 base, with 16 bases spanning the gap. CDR3 size: 17 residues. This sequence originates from a woman between 25 and 40 years old who had recovered from COVID-19. V and J are TRBV27 and TRBJ2-7; D is possibly TRBD2 (7 bases). Sequencing was performed on PBMCs or T cells enriched from blood (not recorded which). The CDR3 DNA reads TGTGCCAGCAGTTTATCGGGGGGCGGGGGCCCTTCCTACGAGCAGTACTTC. This codes for CASSLSGGGGPSYEQYF.